The 15 T cell receptor beta chains listed next were all sequenced from one sample in a study of blood T cell repertoires in COVID-19 (dated by TCRdb to 2020 to 2021). Libraries were constructed by the immunoSEQ multiplex PCR assay. The source is immuneACCESS, and TCRdb retained only in-frame sequences with V and J called. Part of the clones is not carried over; for the studies checked, unresolved V genes explain less than half of this, and the remainder is unexplained. In this sample the table shows about 140,000 clones, about three quarters of which occur a single time. Together, the top ten hold around 13% of the sample. The sample taken for sequencing was peripheral blood. The receptor set was obtained from an elderly man with acute or convalescent COVID-19.

The V call is TRBV5-4, the J call TRBJ2-3, with D possibly TRBD2 on 7 matching bases. The CDR3 length is 15 residues. CDR1 SGHNT and CDR2 YYREEE come from the germline V gene (reference sequence). With 1 base removed from V and 8 bases from J, the gap between germline ends came to 17 bases. The CDR3 sequence is CASSLIAGASGTQYF. The CDR3 bases are TGTGCCAGCAGCTTGATCGCGGGGGCCTCGGGTACGCAGTATTTT. The entire variable domain, with the rest obtained from reference TRBV5-4 and TRBJ2-3, is as follows: ETGVTQSPTHLIKTRGQQVTLRCSSQSGHNTVSWYQQALGQGPQFIFQYYREEENGRGNFPPRFSGLQFPNYSSELNVNALELDDSALYLCASSLIAGASGTQYFGPGTRLTVL.

V is TRBV19 and J is TRBJ1-1; D not resolved. Germline CDR1 and CDR2: LNHDA and SQIVND (reference sequence). CDR3 length: 14 residues. Trimming removed 7 bases at V and 0 bases at J, with 12 bases between. Here the CDR3 DNA reads TGTGCCAGTACCGATCGCGGTCTGAACACTGAAGCTTTCTTT. Protein product: CASTDRGLNTEAFF.

V and J are TRBV6-6 and TRBJ2-2; 9 positions match TRBD1. This CDR3 has 15 residues. Germline lookup yields CDR1 MNHNY and CDR2 SVGAGI (reference sequence). Germline trimming cut 6 bases from V and 2 bases from J; bases unmatched to any gene: 4. The CDR3 sequence is CASRPGQGNTGELFF. Here the CDR3 DNA reads TGTGCCAGCAGACCGGGACAGGGTAACACCGGGGAGCTGTTTTTT.

The rearrangement links TRBV19 to TRBJ2-1; D is perhaps TRBD2 (6 bases). Trimming removed 7 bases at V and 4 bases at J, with 14 bases between. CDR3 length: 14 amino acids. CDR1 is LNHDA and CDR2 is SQIVND in the germline V gene (reference sequence). CDR3 DNA: TGTGCCAGTATGGGCGGGACGCTTTACAATGAGCAGTTCTTC. Its translation is CASMGGTLYNEQFF.

This chain uses TRBV6-2 or TRBV6-3 with TRBJ2-3; maybe TRBD2 (5 bases). Trimming shortened V by 0 bases and J by 4 bases, and 8 bases separated the two germline ends. This CDR3 has 14 amino acids. The germline gives CDR1 MNHEY, CDR2 SVGEGT. CDR3 residues: CASSYSEGADTQYF. Here the CDR3 DNA reads TGTGCCAGCAGTTACTCCGAGGGAGCAGATACGCAGTATTTT.

The chain uses TRBV15 and TRBJ1-2, with TRBD1 identical over 9 bases. V gave up 6 bases and J gave up 6 bases; unmatched junction bases: 5. The CDR3 totals 13 residues. Germline CDR1 is LNHNV and CDR2 is YYDKDF (reference sequence). The CDR3 region is CATRVTGGDGYTF. The CDR3 bases are TGTGCCACCAGAGTAACAGGGGGCGATGGCTACACCTTC.

This chain links TRBV15 with TRBJ2-5; 7 bases map to TRBD1. The CDR3 totals 15 residues. V lost 4 bases, J lost 1 base, and 6 bases stayed unmatched. Germline CDR1 reads LNHNV; CDR2 reads YYDKDF (reference sequence). The CDR3 bases are TGTGCCACCAGCAACCCGGGACAGCTCCAAGAGACCCAGTACTTC. Its translation is CATSNPGQLQETQYF. Full variable domain (missing parts from reference TRBV15 and TRBJ2-5): DAMVIQNPRYQVTQFGKPVTLSCSQTLNHNVMYWYQQKSSQAPKLLFHYYDKDFNNEADTPDNFQSRRPNTSFCFLDIRSPGLGDTAMYLCATSNPGQLQETQYFGPGTRLLVL.

The chain employs TRBV3-1 (or the pseudogene TRBV3-2) and TRBJ2-1; TRBD2 matches at 8 bases. CDR3 length: 15 amino acids. V was pared by 0 bases and J by 5 bases, with 3 bases of the junction left unmatched. Germline CDR1 is LGHDT and CDR2 is YNNKEL (reference sequence). The CDR3 DNA sequence: TGTGCCAGCAGCCAAGAGGCGGGGGGTCACAATGAGCAGTTCTTC. This gives the protein CASSQEAGGHNEQFF.

DNA of the CDR3: TGCGCCAGCAGAAACGCAGGGGAAGATACGCAGTATTTT. It codes for CASRNAGEDTQYF. V is TRBV5-1 and J is TRBJ2-3; maybe TRBD1 (6 bases). Germline lookup yields CDR1 SGHRS and CDR2 YFSETQ. The V gene lost 5 bases and the J gene lost 5 bases, with 12 bases spanning the gap. The CDR3 covers 13 residues.

The V and J genes are TRBV4-1 and TRBJ1-5; 8 positions match TRBD1. The germline CDR1 and CDR2 sequences are MGHRA and YSYEKL. This CDR3 has 19 residues. V shed 0 bases, J shed 0 bases, and the junction held 10 bases outside the gene matches. The CDR3 bases are TGCGCCAGCAGCCAAGAGGTCGGGTCGGGGACAGGTAGCAATCAGCCCCAGCATTTT. Its translation is CASSQEVGSGTGSNQPQHF.

The chain links TRBV19 to TRBJ1-1; 11 bases map to TRBD1. The V gene's germline CDR1 is LNHDA and CDR2 SQIVND (reference sequence). The trim removed 3 bases at V and 6 bases at J, leaving 6 bases unmatched. The CDR3 runs 15 residues. The CDR3 loop reads CASSIAGQGASEAFF. CDR3 nucleotides: TGTGCCAGTAGTATTGCCGGACAGGGGGCATCTGAAGCTTTCTTT. The variable domain in full, with the rest retrieved from reference TRBV19 and TRBJ1-1, is DGGITQSPKYLFRKEGQNVTLSCEQNLNHDAMYWYRQDPGQGLRLIYYSQIVNDFQKGDIAEGYSVSREKKESFPLTVTSAQKNPTAFYLCASSIAGQGASEAFFGQGTRLTVV.

The V and J genes are TRBV6-1 and TRBJ2-1; a possible D gene is TRBD2 (5 bases). V was cut by 1 base and J by 7 bases, with 11 bases left in between. Germline CDR1 is MNHNS and CDR2 is SASEGT. CDR3 length: 14 amino acids. The CDR3 DNA sequence: TGTGCCAGCAGTGAAGTTACGGGGTTGAATGAGCAGTTCTTC. Encoded protein: CASSEVTGLNEQFF.

This clone was seen a few times. The rearrangement links TRBV18 to TRBJ1-1; D call uncertain. The V gene lost 8 bases and the J gene lost 0 bases, with 10 bases spanning the gap. The CDR3 contains 13 residues. The V gene's germline CDR1 is KGHSH and CDR2 LQKENI. The CDR3 DNA reads as TGTGCCAGCGTCGAGATCATGAACACTGAAGCTTTCTTT. Translated, it gives CASVEIMNTEAFF.

The chain has TRBV19 and TRBJ1-3; 7 bases fit TRBD1. V dropped 7 bases and J dropped 4; count of bases not matched to a gene: 10. Germline V gene sequence: CDR1 LNHDA, CDR2 SQIVND (reference sequence). The CDR3 totals 15 residues. In nucleotides, the CDR3 is TGTGCCAGTAACTTCAAAACAGGGGAAGGAAACACCATATATTTT. Its translation is CASNFKTGEGNTIYF.

In DNA, the CDR3 is TGTGCCAGCAGTGATGCGGGGCTAGGAGAAAAACTGTTTTTT. Amino acids: CASSDAGLGEKLFF. The chain carries TRBV2 and TRBJ1-4; D may be TRBD1 (5 bases). Germline assignment: CDR1 SNHLY and CDR2 FYNNEI. The CDR3 totals 14 residues. V gave up 3 bases and J gave up 8 bases, with 13 bases separating them.